Each of the 17 T cell receptor beta chains below was sequenced from the same sample in a study of cytomegalovirus exposure and HLA in healthy donors. PCR was performed using 60 Vbeta and 13 Jbeta primers. Libraries were prepared by immunoSEQ multiplex PCR; TCRdb keeps only in-frame clonotypes and omits some of them. The sample records about 110,000 clones, more than 65% being singletons. Material for sequencing was PBMCs. The origin of the receptors is a boy younger than 18 in good health and CMV-seronegative.

V is TRBV15 and J is TRBJ2-7, with D unclear. CDR3 length: 13 amino acids. From germline, CDR1 is LNHNV and CDR2 YYDKDF (reference sequence). V lost 0 bases, J lost 2 bases, and 5 bases lay in between. CDR3 residues: CATSREQPYEQYF. The CDR3 nucleotides are TGTGCCACCAGCAGAGAACAACCCTACGAGCAGTACTTC. The full variable domain, in which reference TRBV15 and TRBJ2-7 provide the parts outside the CDR3, is DAMVIQNPRYQVTQFGKPVTLSCSQTLNHNVMYWYQQKSSQAPKLLFHYYDKDFNNEADTPDNFQSRRPNTSFCFLDIRSPGLGDTAMYLCATSREQPYEQYFGPGTRLTVT.

This rearrangement joins TRBV7-2 to TRBJ2-5; 13 bases are a match to TRBD2. The CDR3 spans 17 residues. Germline CDR1 is SGHTA and CDR2 is FQGNSA. Germline trimming cut 7 bases from V and 0 bases from J; bases unmatched to any gene: 8. For the CDR3, the DNA is TGTGCCAGCATCTTTAGGGGACTAGCGGGGAACCAAGAGACCCAGTACTTC. It translates to CASIFRGLAGNQETQYF.

The chain couples TRBV4-3 to TRBJ1-4; maybe TRBD1 (6 bases). Germline lookup yields CDR1 LGHNA and CDR2 YSLEER. Between the trimmed V and J ends, which lost 4 bases and 0 bases, there was a span of 12 bases. The CDR3 is 16 amino acids. CDR3 sequence reads: CASSRTTGTTNEKLFF. DNA for the CDR3: TGCGCCAGCAGCCGTACAACAGGGACAACTAATGAAAAACTGTTTTTT.

A few counts support this clone. This chain uses TRBV5-1 with TRBJ2-3, with 9 bases matching TRBD2. This CDR3 region has 15 residues. Germline loops: CDR1 SGHRS, CDR2 YFSETQ. With 3 bases clipped from V and 6 bases from J, the junction kept 8 bases outside the gene matches. This CDR3 is CASSWLAGYTDTQYF. The DNA of the CDR3 is TGCGCCAGCAGCTGGCTAGCGGGGTACACGGATACGCAGTATTTT.

This clone has just a few counts. The chain has TRBV5-1 and TRBJ1-5, with 7 bases aligning to TRBD1. The CDR3 is 15 residues long. J lost 3 bases, V lost 1 base, and 4 bases had no gene match. Germline-derived CDR1 and CDR2 are SGHRS and YFSETQ. CDR3 amino acids: CASSLQGQSNQPQHF. The CDR3 nucleotides read TGCGCCAGCAGCTTGCAGGGACAGTCCAATCAGCCCCAGCATTTT.

The J gene is TRBJ1-1, the V gene TRBV30; a weak D match, TRBD1 (6 bases). Germline V gives CDR1 GTSNPN, CDR2 SVGIG (reference sequence). CDR3 length: 13 amino acids. Between the trimmed V and J ends, which lost 4 bases and 1 base, there was a span of 10 bases. CDR3 nucleotides: TGTGCCTGGAACGCGGACAGGAACACTGAAGCTTTCTTT. It specifies CAWNADRNTEAFF.

V and J are TRBV27 and TRBJ1-5; no clear D gene. Germline CDR1 and CDR2: MNHEY and SMNVEV (reference sequence). This CDR3 is built from 14 residues. Trimming pared 3 bases from V and 5 bases from J, leaving 11 bases between. CDR3 sequence reads: CASSLSTVHQPQHF. The CDR3 nucleotides are TGTGCCAGCAGTTTGAGTACAGTGCATCAGCCCCAGCATTTT.

The rearrangement links TRBV27 to TRBJ2-7; D ambiguous. From germline, CDR1 is MNHEY and CDR2 SMNVEV (reference sequence). V gave up 6 bases and J gave up 1 base, with 19 bases separating them. The CDR3 has 16 amino acids. The CDR3 sequence is CASSPSHGVVSYEQYF. In DNA form, the CDR3 reads TGTGCCAGCAGCCCGAGCCACGGTGTGGTTTCCTACGAGCAGTACTTC.

The rearrangement uses TRBV28 and TRBJ1-5; no clear D. The CDR3 contains 14 residues. The germline V gene has CDR1 MDHEN and CDR2 SYDVKM. V was trimmed by 2 bases and J by 0 bases, leaving 5 bases between them. CDR3 in amino acids: CASSLASSNQPQHF. For the CDR3, the DNA is TGTGCCAGCAGTTTAGCCAGTAGCAATCAGCCCCAGCATTTT.

The chain carries TRBV29-1 and TRBJ2-2; D gene uncertain. V lost 3 bases, J lost 5 bases, and 7 bases lay in between. Germline-derived CDR1 and CDR2 are SQVTM and ANQGSEA. The CDR3 is 12 amino acids. Written as DNA, the CDR3 is TGCAGCGTTGATGGCTTAACCGGGGAGCTGTTTTTT. Its protein product is CSVDGLTGELFF.

By frequency in the sample, this clone is medium-sized (0.01 to 0.1%). This sequence joins TRBV2 and TRBJ1-1; D is perhaps TRBD1 (6 bases). The germline CDR1 and CDR2 sequences are SNHLY and FYNNEI. Trimming took 7 bases from V and 2 from J, leaving 11 bases between them. The CDR3 has 13 amino acids. The CDR3 DNA sequence: TGTGCCAGCATCGTGGACAGAAACACTGAAGCTTTCTTT. This translates into CASIVDRNTEAFF.

The table lists this clone with a count of one. The rearrangement links TRBV10-1 to TRBJ1-6; D remains ambiguous. This CDR3 is built from 16 residues. Trimming removed 3 bases at V and 10 bases at J, with 19 bases between. Looked up from germline, CDR1 is WNHNN and CDR2 is SYGVQD (reference sequence). The CDR3 region is CASSELRGFGSSPLHF. For the CDR3, the DNA is TGCGCCAGCAGTGAATTGAGAGGGTTTGGAAGCTCACCCCTCCACTTT.

This clone has only a few counts. The CDR3 DNA is TGTGCCAGTAGTATAGCGGCGGGGGGGACTTACAATGAGCAGTTCTTC. Translation gives CASSIAAGGTYNEQFF. V is TRBV19 and J is TRBJ2-1; 9 bases are shared with TRBD2. Germline CDR1 LNHDA, CDR2 SQIVND (reference sequence). This CDR3 has 16 residues. The J segment lost 4 bases and the V segment lost 1 base, leaving 5 bases of the junction unmatched.

The chain joins TRBV21-1 to TRBJ2-5; the table's D call, TRBD1, has no DNA check behind it. TRBV21-1 corresponds to a pseudogene. CDR3 size: 12 residues. The CDR3 sequence: CASRVRKETQYF. The CDR3 DNA is TGTGCCAGCAGGGTCAGGAAAGAGACCCAGTACTTC.

The V and J genes are TRBV5-5 and TRBJ1-2; perhaps TRBD1 as D (5 bases). With 4 bases removed from V and 3 bases from J, the gap between germline ends came to 13 bases. There are 14 residues in the CDR3. The V gene's germline CDR1 is SGHKS and CDR2 YYEKEE (reference sequence). The CDR3 nucleotides are TGTGCCAGCAGCCCCAGGGTGATTGACTATGGCTACACCTTC. Its protein is CASSPRVIDYGYTF.

This chain uses TRBV15 with TRBJ1-1, with 7 bases matching TRBD1. Germline assignment: CDR1 LNHNV and CDR2 YYDKDF (reference sequence). The CDR3 has 13 amino acids. Trimming cost V 5 bases and J 7 bases; bases outside gene matches: 7. CDR3 sequence: CATSPRQGGEAFF. The CDR3 DNA follows: TGTGCCACCAGCCCTCGACAGGGCGGTGAAGCTTTCTTT.

A few counts support this clone. The V gene is TRBV30, the J gene TRBJ1-6; TRBD1 might be the D (6 bases). Germline V lookup: CDR1 GTSNPN, CDR2 SVGIG (reference sequence). Trimming removed 2 bases from V and 3 bases from J, with 17 bases in between. The CDR3 is 17 amino acids. The chain's CDR3 is CAWSNRRGGFYNSPLHF. In DNA, the CDR3 is TGTGCCTGGAGTAATAGAAGAGGGGGTTTCTATAATTCACCCCTCCACTTT.